Sequencing of this TCR beta chain was carried out in a study of shared clonotypes between healthy human individuals. Points from the study as a whole: A limitation of the genetic and exposure-history diversity represented arose from few donors. Larger estimated richness was generally seen in naive subsets than in memory subsets. For naive CD4 cells, approximately 4.7% of clonotypes were shared across a few donors.

Assay runs were performed at deep level. The assay was immunoSEQ multiplex PCR, and TCRdb's table has in-frame clones only and misses some. The sample has approximately 1.5 million clones; 95% to 99% are singletons. In regard to this clone: What it binds is unknown.

Per the germline V gene, CDR1 is KGHSH and CDR2 is LQKENI. V was trimmed by 0 bases and J by 6 bases, leaving 12 bases between them. CDR3 size: 15 residues. Sequenced: naive CD4+ T cells sorted from blood. Described subset: CD45RA+ positively selected. The receptor's source is a man aged 25-40 years in good health. The chain recombines TRBV18 with TRBJ2-1; D gene ambiguous. The CDR3: CASSPPATTSNEQFF. CDR3 sequence (DNA): TGTGCCAGCTCACCACCGGCGACAACCTCCAATGAGCAGTTCTTC.